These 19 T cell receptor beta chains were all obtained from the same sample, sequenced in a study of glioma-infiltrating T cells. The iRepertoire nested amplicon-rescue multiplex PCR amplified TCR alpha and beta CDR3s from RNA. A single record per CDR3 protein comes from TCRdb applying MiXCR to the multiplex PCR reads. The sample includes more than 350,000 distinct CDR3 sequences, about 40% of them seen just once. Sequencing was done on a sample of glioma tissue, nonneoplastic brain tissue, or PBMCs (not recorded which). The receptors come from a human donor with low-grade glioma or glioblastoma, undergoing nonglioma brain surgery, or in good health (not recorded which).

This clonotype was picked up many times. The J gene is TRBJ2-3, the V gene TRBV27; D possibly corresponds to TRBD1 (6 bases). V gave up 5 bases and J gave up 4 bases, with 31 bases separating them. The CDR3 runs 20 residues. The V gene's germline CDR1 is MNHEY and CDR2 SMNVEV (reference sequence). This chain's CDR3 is CASSPRGWDAASAEADTQYF. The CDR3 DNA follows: TGTGCCAGCAGTCCCAGGGGATGGGACGCCGCGTCGGCTGAGGCAGATACGCAGTATTTT.

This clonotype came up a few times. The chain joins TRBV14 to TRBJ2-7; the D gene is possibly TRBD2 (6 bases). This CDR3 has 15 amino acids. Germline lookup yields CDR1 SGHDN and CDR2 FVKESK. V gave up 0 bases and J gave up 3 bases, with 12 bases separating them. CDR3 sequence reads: CASSQDRADYYEQYF. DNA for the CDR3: TGTGCCAGCAGCCAAGACCGGGCGGACTACTACGAGCAGTACTTC.

This chain's CDR3 is CASSYPPSMADEQYF. CDR3 DNA: TGTGCCAGCAGTTACCCACCTTCTATGGCAGACGAGCAGTACTTC. This sequence joins TRBV6-6 and TRBJ2-7; D is unclear. The germline CDR1 and CDR2 sequences are MNHNY and SVGAGI (reference sequence). V lost 2 bases, J lost 5 bases, and 16 bases lay in between. There are 15 residues in the CDR3.

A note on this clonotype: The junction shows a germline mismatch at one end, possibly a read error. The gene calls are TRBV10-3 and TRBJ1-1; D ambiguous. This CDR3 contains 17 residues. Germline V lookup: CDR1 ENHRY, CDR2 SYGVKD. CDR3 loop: CAVSESSMSGLNTEAFF. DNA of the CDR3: TGTGCCGTCAGTGAGTCTAGTATGAGCGGACTGAACACTGAAGCTTTCTTT.

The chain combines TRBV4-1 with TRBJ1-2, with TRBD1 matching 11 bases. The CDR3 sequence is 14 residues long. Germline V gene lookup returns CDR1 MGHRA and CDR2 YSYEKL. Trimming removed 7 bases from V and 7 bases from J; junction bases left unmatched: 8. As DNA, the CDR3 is TGCGCCAGCACCTCCGGACAGGGGGCGATTGGCTACACCTTC. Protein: CASTSGQGAIGYTF.

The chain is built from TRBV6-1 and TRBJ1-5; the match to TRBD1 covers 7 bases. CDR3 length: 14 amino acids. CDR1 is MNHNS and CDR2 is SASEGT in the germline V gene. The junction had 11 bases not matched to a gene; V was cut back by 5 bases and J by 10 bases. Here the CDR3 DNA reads TGTGCCAGCAGTCGCACAGGGGTTCGCAATCCCCAGCATTTT. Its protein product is CASSRTGVRNPQHF.

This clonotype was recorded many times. CDR3 DNA: TGTGCCAGCAGTACGGGGGGAGAGACCCAGTACTTC. Its translation is CASSTGGETQYF. The rearrangement links TRBV6-2 or TRBV6-3 to TRBJ2-5; 7 nucleotides line up with TRBD2. This CDR3 is built from 12 residues. V shed 5 bases and J 4 bases; nucleotides not matched to a gene: 1. CDR1 is MNHEY, CDR2 SVGEGT, per germline.

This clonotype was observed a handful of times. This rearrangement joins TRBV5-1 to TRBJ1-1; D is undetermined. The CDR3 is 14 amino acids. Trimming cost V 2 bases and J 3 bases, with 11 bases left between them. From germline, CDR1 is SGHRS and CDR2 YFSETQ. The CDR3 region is CASSFSGRDTEAFF. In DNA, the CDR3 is TGCGCCAGCAGCTTCTCGGGGAGGGACACTGAAGCTTTCTTT. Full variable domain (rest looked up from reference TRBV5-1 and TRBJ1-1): KAGVTQTPRYLIKTRGQQVTLSCSPISGHRSVSWYQQTPGQGLQFLFEYFSETQRNKGNFPGRFSGRQFSNSRSEMNVSTLELGDSALYLCASSFSGRDTEAFFGQGTRLTVV.

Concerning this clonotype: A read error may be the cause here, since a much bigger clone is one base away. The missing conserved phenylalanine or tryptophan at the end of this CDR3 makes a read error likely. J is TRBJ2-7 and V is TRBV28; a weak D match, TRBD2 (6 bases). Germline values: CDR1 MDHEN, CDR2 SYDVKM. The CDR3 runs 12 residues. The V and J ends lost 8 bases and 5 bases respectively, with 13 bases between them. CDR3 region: CASGTGAHEQYL. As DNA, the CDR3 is TGTGCCAGCGGGACGGGAGCCCACGAGCAGTACCTC.

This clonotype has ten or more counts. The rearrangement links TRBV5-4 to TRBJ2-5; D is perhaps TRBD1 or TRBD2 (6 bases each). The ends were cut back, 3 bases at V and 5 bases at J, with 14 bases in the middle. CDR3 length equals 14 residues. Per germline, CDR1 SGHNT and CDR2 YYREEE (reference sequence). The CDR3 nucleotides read TGTGCCAGCAGCTCACAGCGAGGGGGGGAGACCCAGTACTTC. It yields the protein CASSSQRGGETQYF.

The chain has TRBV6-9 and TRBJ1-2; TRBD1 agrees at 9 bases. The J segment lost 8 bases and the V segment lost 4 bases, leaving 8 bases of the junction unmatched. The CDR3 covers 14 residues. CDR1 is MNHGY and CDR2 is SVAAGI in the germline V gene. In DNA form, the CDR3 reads TGTGCCAGCAGTTCGACAGGGGGGATTCCGGGCTACACCTTC. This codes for CASSSTGGIPGYTF.

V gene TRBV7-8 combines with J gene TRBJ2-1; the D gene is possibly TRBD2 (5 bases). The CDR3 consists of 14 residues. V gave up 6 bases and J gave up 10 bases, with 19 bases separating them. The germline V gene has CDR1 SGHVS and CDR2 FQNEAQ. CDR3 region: CASSTPYTPGEQFF. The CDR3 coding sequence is TGTGCCAGCAGTACTCCGTACACCCCGGGGGAGCAGTTCTTC.

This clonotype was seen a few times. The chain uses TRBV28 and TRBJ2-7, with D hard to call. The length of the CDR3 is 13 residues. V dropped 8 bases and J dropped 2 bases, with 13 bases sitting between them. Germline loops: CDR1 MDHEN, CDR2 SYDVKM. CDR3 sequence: CASHEADTYEQYF. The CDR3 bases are TGTGCCAGCCACGAGGCGGATACCTACGAGCAGTACTTC.

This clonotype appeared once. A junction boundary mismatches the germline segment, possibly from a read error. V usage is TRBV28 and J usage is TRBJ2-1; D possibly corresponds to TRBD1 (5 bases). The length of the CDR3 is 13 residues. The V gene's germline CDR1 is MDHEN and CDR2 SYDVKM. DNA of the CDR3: TGTGCCAGCAGACGACGAGAGGACAATAAGCAGTTCTTC. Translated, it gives CASRRREDNKQFF.

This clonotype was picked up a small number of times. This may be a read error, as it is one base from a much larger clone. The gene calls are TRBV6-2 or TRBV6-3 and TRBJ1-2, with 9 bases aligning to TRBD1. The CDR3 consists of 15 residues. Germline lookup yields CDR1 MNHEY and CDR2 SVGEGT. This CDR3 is CASSRGQGQVYGHTF. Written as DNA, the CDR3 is TGTGCCAGCAGTCGCGGACAGGGGCAAGTCTATGGCCACACCTTC.

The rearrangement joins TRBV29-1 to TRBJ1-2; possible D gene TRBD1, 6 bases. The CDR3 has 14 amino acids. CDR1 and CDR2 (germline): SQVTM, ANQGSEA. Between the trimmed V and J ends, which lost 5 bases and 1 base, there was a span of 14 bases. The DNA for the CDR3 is TGCAGCGTTACGGACAGCGGCTTTAACTATGGCTACACCTTC. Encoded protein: CSVTDSGFNYGYTF.

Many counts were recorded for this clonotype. CDR3 amino acids: CASSLAVTSGEQFF. CDR3 coding DNA: TGTGCCAGCAGCTTAGCGGTGACTAGCGGAGAGCAGTTCTTC. The chain has TRBV7-6 and TRBJ2-1, with 9 bases identical to TRBD2. Germline trimming cut 0 bases from V and 10 bases from J; bases unmatched to any gene: 4. CDR1 is SGHVS and CDR2 is FNYEAQ in the germline V gene. The CDR3 spans 14 residues.

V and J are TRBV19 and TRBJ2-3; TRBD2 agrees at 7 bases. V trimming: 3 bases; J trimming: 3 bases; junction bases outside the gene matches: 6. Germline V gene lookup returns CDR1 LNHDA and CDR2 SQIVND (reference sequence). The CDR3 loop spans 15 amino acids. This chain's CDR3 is CASSIYGGRTDTQYF. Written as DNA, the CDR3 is TGTGCCAGTAGTATTTACGGCGGGAGAACAGATACGCAGTATTTT.

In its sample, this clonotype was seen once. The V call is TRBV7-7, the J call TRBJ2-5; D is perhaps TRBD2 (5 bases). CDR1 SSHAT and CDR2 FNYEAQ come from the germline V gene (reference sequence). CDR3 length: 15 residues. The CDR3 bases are TGTGATAGCAGCTTAATGTGGGAGACAAGAGAGACCCAGTACTTC. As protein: CDSSLMWETRETQYF. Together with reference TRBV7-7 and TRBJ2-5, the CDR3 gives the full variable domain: GAGVSQSPRYKVTKRGQDVTLRCDPISSHATLYWYQQALGQGPEFLTYFNYEAQPDKSGLPSDRFSAERPEGSISTLTIQRTEQRDSAMYRCDSSLMWETRETQYFGPGTRLLVL.